The 15 T cell receptor beta chains below were found in one sample sequenced in a study of cytomegalovirus exposure and HLA in healthy donors. The PCR made use of 60 Vbeta and 13 Jbeta primers. The table came from immunoSEQ multiplex PCR; TCRdb's copy has only in-frame clones and leaves some out. Among 150,000 to 200,000 clones listed, roughly three quarters were seen once. The sample taken for sequencing was PBMCs. The receptors shown here come from a male donor in good health and CMV-seronegative.

This chain joins TRBV11-2 and TRBJ1-5, with D unresolved. CDR3 length equals 13 residues. Germline CDR1 and CDR2: SGHAT and FQNNGV. The V and J ends lost 0 bases and 4 bases respectively, with 4 bases between them. CDR3 coding DNA: TGTGCCAGCAGCTTAGATTTAAATCAGCCCCAGCATTTT. Protein sequence: CASSLDLNQPQHF.

The rearrangement joins TRBV6-6 to TRBJ1-4; D is perhaps TRBD1 (6 bases). CDR1 and CDR2 (germline): MNHNY, SVGAGI (reference sequence). Trimming took 6 bases from V and 10 from J, leaving 21 bases between them. This CDR3 has 15 amino acids. CDR3: CASSPSGGAHGKLFF. Written as DNA, the CDR3 is TGTGCCAGCAGCCCCTCGGGGGGGGCGCACGGAAAACTGTTTTTT.

This rearrangement joins TRBV15 to TRBJ2-1, with D tentatively TRBD2 (6 bases). Germline V CDR1 and CDR2: LNHNV, YYDKDF (reference sequence). V dropped 0 bases and J dropped 6 bases, with 9 bases sitting between them. This CDR3 contains 14 residues. The CDR3 region has the DNA TGTGCCACCAGCAGAGATCTGACTAGCAATGAGCAGTTCTTC. It yields the protein CATSRDLTSNEQFF.

This clone came up once. The rearrangement uses TRBV29-1 and TRBJ1-1; D is possibly TRBD1 (5 bases). The length of the CDR3 is 13 residues. V gave up 4 bases and J gave up 6 bases, with 15 bases separating them. Germline CDR1 SQVTM, CDR2 ANQGSEA. Written as DNA, the CDR3 is TGCAGCGTTGCAGGGTGGGGTTTCGCTGAAGCTTTCTTT. Protein product: CSVAGWGFAEAFF.

In its sample, this clone was seen a few times. V and J are TRBV27 and TRBJ2-3; D might be TRBD2 (7 bases). The germline V and J ends were trimmed by 5 bases and 0 bases, with 18 bases remaining between them. The CDR3 extends over 17 amino acids. Germline V lookup: CDR1 MNHEY, CDR2 SMNVEV (reference sequence). The CDR3 spells CASSARPGGPSTDTQYF. In DNA, the CDR3 is TGTGCCAGCAGTGCACGCCCGGGGGGCCCCAGCACAGATACGCAGTATTTT.

This rearrangement joins TRBV10-3 to TRBJ1-2, with D unresolved. Deletions cut 2 bases from V and 7 bases from J, with 14 bases between. Looked up from germline, CDR1 is ENHRY and CDR2 is SYGVKD. The CDR3 runs to 14 residues. Here the CDR3 reads CAISEAGLTGGYTF. CDR3 DNA sequence: TGTGCCATCAGTGAGGCGGGATTGACGGGTGGCTACACCTTC.

The chain recombines TRBV2 with TRBJ2-1; possible D gene TRBD1, 5 bases. Trimming removed 0 bases at V and 15 bases at J, with 18 bases between. Germline V lookup: CDR1 SNHLY, CDR2 FYNNEI. This CDR3 has 14 residues. The CDR3 loop is CASSEASRGSSRFF. CDR3 DNA sequence: TGTGCCAGCAGTGAAGCGTCAAGGGGATCGAGCAGGTTCTTC.

V usage is TRBV2 and J usage is TRBJ1-2; D gene ambiguous. Germline values: CDR1 SNHLY, CDR2 FYNNEI. This CDR3 comprises 15 residues. Trimming left V 2 bases short and J 1 base short, with 11 bases between. CDR3 in DNA: TGTGCCAGCAGTGAATTCGGCGGGGTTAACTATGGCTACACCTTC. Protein sequence: CASSEFGGVNYGYTF.

This rearrangement joins TRBV7-2 to TRBJ2-3, with a tentative D call TRBD1 (5 bases). CDR1 is SGHTA and CDR2 is FQGNSA in the germline V gene. V was shortened by 5 bases and J by 2 bases, with 11 bases between the two germline ends. The CDR3 is 14 residues long. The CDR3 protein is CASSPSRATDTQYF. The DNA of the CDR3 is TGTGCCAGCAGCCCATCCAGGGCCACAGATACGCAGTATTTT. Using reference TRBV7-2 and TRBJ2-3 for the parts outside the CDR3, the full variable domain is GAGVSQSPSNKVTEKGKDVELRCDPISGHTALYWYRQSLGQGLEFLIYFQGNSAPDKSGLPSDRFSAERTGGSVSTLTIQRTQQEDSAVYLCASSPSRATDTQYFGPGTRLTVL.

The count of this clone is one. The V call is TRBV7-8, the J call TRBJ1-1; the D is unclear. CDR3 length: 13 amino acids. V was cut by 5 bases and J by 3 bases, with 10 bases left in between. Germline assignment: CDR1 SGHVS and CDR2 FQNEAQ. CDR3 bases: TGTGCCAGCAGCCCAGGTCGAGACACTGAAGCTTTCTTT. This codes for CASSPGRDTEAFF. The full variable domain, its missing parts supplied by reference TRBV7-8 and TRBJ1-1, is GAGVSQSPRYKVAKRGQDVALRCDPISGHVSLFWYQQALGQGPEFLTYFQNEAQLDKSGLPSDRFFAERPEGSVSTLKIQRTQQEDSAVYLCASSPGRDTEAFFGQGTRLTVV.

The gene calls are TRBV2 and TRBJ2-3; tentative D call: TRBD2 (5 bases). Trimming left V 6 bases short and J 5 bases short, with 12 bases between. The CDR3 totals 13 residues. Germline assignment: CDR1 SNHLY and CDR2 FYNNEI. CDR3 region: CASRPGAGDTQYF. CDR3 sequence (DNA): TGTGCCAGCAGGCCGGGTGCGGGAGATACGCAGTATTTT.

V usage is TRBV5-6 and J usage is TRBJ2-3, with a possible D match to TRBD2 (5 bases). The V end lost 7 bases, the J end lost 0 bases, and 27 bases lay between the germline ends. The length of the CDR3 is 19 residues. CDR1 SGHDT and CDR2 YYEEEE come from the germline V gene. The CDR3 reads CASRPSLRASSVSTDTQYF. The CDR3 DNA is TGTGCCAGCCGACCTAGCCTCCGGGCTTCAAGCGTAAGCACAGATACGCAGTATTTT.

The chain links TRBV4-1 to TRBJ2-7; 9 positions agree with TRBD1. CDR1 is MGHRA, CDR2 YSYEKL, per germline. The junction had 0 bases not matched to a gene; V was cut back by 4 bases and J by 5 bases. This CDR3 has 12 amino acids. CDR3 residues: CASSRTGDEQYF. In nucleotides, the CDR3 is TGCGCCAGCAGCCGGACAGGGGACGAGCAGTACTTC.

The chain links TRBV7-2 to TRBJ2-7; D may be TRBD1 (5 bases). Germline V gene lookup returns CDR1 SGHTA and CDR2 FQGNSA. Trimming left V 5 bases short and J 2 bases short, with 16 bases between. The CDR3 is 15 amino acids. In DNA form, the CDR3 reads TGTGCCAGCAGCCCCCGACAGCTCCCAACCTACGAGCAGTACTTC. Protein: CASSPRQLPTYEQYF.

This chain uses TRBV9 with TRBJ2-3, with D perhaps matching TRBD2 (6 bases). This CDR3 is built from 15 residues. Trimming stripped 4 bases from V and 6 bases from J, with 18 bases between. The germline V gene has CDR1 SGDLS and CDR2 YYNGEE. The DNA for the CDR3 is TGTGCCAGCAGCCCCCAAGGAGGGAGGCACGATACGCAGTATTTT. It specifies CASSPQGGRHDTQYF. Complete variable domain (other parts from reference TRBV9 and TRBJ2-3): DSGVTQTPKHLITATGQRVTLRCSPRSGDLSVYWYQQSLDQGLQFLIQYYNGEERAKGNILERFSAQQFPDLHSELNLSSLELGDSALYFCASSPQGGRHDTQYFGPGTRLTVL.